These T cell receptor beta chains were read from a single sample in a study of blood T cell repertoires in COVID-19. The method was immunoSEQ multiplex PCR; TCRdb's version includes in-frame clones alone and lacks a portion of them. This table has fewer than 250,000 clones, more than 75% appearing once. The sample was PBMCs or T cells enriched from blood (not recorded which). These receptors were taken from a woman in her 50s with acute COVID-19. Each CDR3 is given with its conserved first and last residue. D genes are given only for firm matches. Expanded clones get a size class; other rows say once, few or many, or leave the size out.

size: NA; J: TRBJ1-4; V: TRBV6-5; D: NA; DNA: TGTGCCAGCAGTTACCGACAGCTAACTAATGAAAAACTGTTTTTT; CDR3: CASSYRQLTNEKLFF
size: NA; J: TRBJ1-5; V: TRBV28; D: TRBD1; DNA: TGTGCCAGCAGCGGGAAGGGGGCGCGCAATCAGCCCCAGCATTTT; CDR3: CASSGKGARNQPQHF
size: NA; J: TRBJ2-5; V: TRBV9; D: NA; DNA: TGTGCCAGCAGCGTGACAGAGTCACAAGAGACCCAGTACTTC; CDR3: CASSVTESQETQYF
size: NA; J: TRBJ1-6; V: TRBV9; D: NA; DNA: TGTGCCAGCAGCGTAGCTACGGCGGATTCACCCCTCCACTTT; CDR3: CASSVATADSPLHF
size: NA; J: TRBJ2-3; V: TRBV10-1; D: NA; DNA: TGCGCCACAGGGAAATCCACAGATACGCAGTATTTT; CDR3: CATGKSTDTQYF
size: once; J: TRBJ1-2; V: TRBV27; D: TRBD1; DNA: TGTGCCAGCCGCGAGGCAGGGACAGTCTATGGCTACACCTTC; CDR3: CASREAGTVYGYTF
size: NA; J: TRBJ2-6; V: TRBV6-1; D: NA; DNA: TGTGCCAGCAGTGAAGTTTATGGGGCCAACGTCCTGACTTTC; CDR3: CASSEVYGANVLTF
size: NA; J: TRBJ2-6; V: TRBV4-1; D: TRBD2; DNA: TGCGCCAGCAGCCAAGGGACTAGCGGGGCTAGGCTCTACTCTGGGGCCAACGTCCTGACTTTC; CDR3: CASSQGTSGARLYSGANVLTF
size: few; J: TRBJ1-6; V: TRBV28; D: NA; DNA: TGTGCCAGCAGTTCCCACATTGAGGGTAATTCACCCCTCCACTTT; CDR3: CASSSHIEGNSPLHF
size: NA; J: TRBJ1-1; V: TRBV2; D: NA; DNA: TGTGCCAGCAGTGAAGGACAGCCGGCTTTCTTT; CDR3: CASSEGQPAFF
size: NA; J: TRBJ1-2; V: TRBV28; D: NA; DNA: TGTGCCAGCAGCGTACCCCCAGGGAACCGGGGCTACACCTTC; CDR3: CASSVPPGNRGYTF
size: NA; J: TRBJ2-5; V: TRBV6-5; D: TRBD1; DNA: TGTGCCAGCAGTTACCACCCGACAGGGGGCGCGGAGACCCAGTACTTC; CDR3: CASSYHPTGGAETQYF
size: once; J: TRBJ1-2; V: TRBV7-2; D: NA; DNA: TGTGCCAGCAGCTTAGCCCAGGGGAGTGGCTACACCTTC; CDR3: CASSLAQGSGYTF
size: few; J: TRBJ1-2; V: TRBV13; D: TRBD1; DNA: TGTGCCAGCAGCGACAGGGGGCTGAATGGCTACACCTTC; CDR3: CASSDRGLNGYTF
size: NA; J: TRBJ1-3; V: TRBV19; D: NA; DNA: TGTGCCAGTACCATCCTGACAGGTGCCGTCTCTGGAAACACCATATATTTT; CDR3: CASTILTGAVSGNTIYF
size: NA; J: TRBJ1-2; V: TRBV3-1/TRBV3-2; D: TRBD1; DNA: TGTGCCAGCAGCCAAGGACAGGGCCCCTTCTATGGCTACACCTTC; CDR3: CASSQGQGPFYGYTF
size: once; J: TRBJ2-1; V: TRBV11-3; D: NA; DNA: TGTGCCAGCAGCAGAGTCTCGGCGGGGAGCTCCTACAATGAGCAGTTCTTC; CDR3: CASSRVSAGSSYNEQFF
size: NA; J: TRBJ2-5; V: TRBV28; D: NA; DNA: TGTGCCAGCAGTTTACCAGTTGTAGAGACCCAGTACTTC; CDR3: CASSLPVVETQYF
size: NA; J: TRBJ2-3; V: TRBV10-3; D: TRBD2; DNA: TGTGCCATCAGGGGACTAGCGGGGGGGCCTTTAGAAGATACGCAGTATTTT; CDR3: CAIRGLAGGPLEDTQYF
size: NA; J: TRBJ2-5; V: TRBV29-1; D: TRBD1; DNA: TGCAGCGCGGGACAGCCCCAAGAGACCCAGTACTTC; CDR3: CSAGQPQETQYF
size: NA; J: TRBJ1-4; V: TRBV9; D: NA; DNA: TGTGCCAGCAGCGTAGATCCCGACAGATGGCCTGAAAAACTGTTTTTT; CDR3: CASSVDPDRWPEKLFF
size: few; J: TRBJ2-4; V: TRBV3-1/TRBV3-2; D: TRBD1; DNA: TGTGCCAGCAGCGATACTTCACAGGGGGGTCGGTTGAACATTCAGTACTTC; CDR3: CASSDTSQGGRLNIQYF
size: NA; J: TRBJ1-2; V: TRBV7-2; D: TRBD1; DNA: TGTGCCAGCAGCCCCCGACAGGGAGTAGACTTGGGGGGCTACACCTTC; CDR3: CASSPRQGVDLGGYTF
size: NA; J: TRBJ1-1; V: TRBV11-2; D: TRBD1; DNA: TGTGCCAGCAGCTTAAAGACAGGGACTGAAGCTTTCTTT; CDR3: CASSLKTGTEAFF
size: once; J: TRBJ1-1; V: TRBV4-3; D: NA; DNA: TGCGCCAGCAGCCAAGAAAAGTTAGCAAGCCTCGGAGCTTTCTTT; CDR3: CASSQEKLASLGAFF
size: NA; J: TRBJ1-6; V: TRBV27; D: TRBD1; DNA: TGTGCCAGCAGGACCACAGGGGGCTTTAATTCACCCCTCCACTTT; CDR3: CASRTTGGFNSPLHF
size: NA; J: TRBJ1-1; V: TRBV19; D: NA; DNA: TGTGCCAGCAGACGGGTTCTGAACACTGAAGCTTTCTTT; CDR3: CASRRVLNTEAFF
size: once; J: TRBJ2-2; V: TRBV24-1; D: NA; DNA: TGTGCCACCAGTGCGTGGTCCAGGAACACCGGGGAGCTGTTTTTT; CDR3: CATSAWSRNTGELFF
size: NA; J: TRBJ1-6; V: TRBV10-2; D: NA; DNA: TGCGCCAGCAGTGTGGGGAGCTCCTATAATTCACCCCTCCACTTT; CDR3: CASSVGSSYNSPLHF
size: NA; J: TRBJ1-1; V: TRBV2; D: TRBD1; DNA: TGTGCCAGCAGATACAGGGGGATGAACACTGAAGCTTTCTTT; CDR3: CASRYRGMNTEAFF
size: NA; J: TRBJ1-5; V: TRBV3-1/TRBV3-2; D: NA; DNA: TGTGCCAGCAGCCTTCCGGGGGTAGGTCAGCCCCAGCATTTT; CDR3: CASSLPGVGQPQHF
size: NA; J: TRBJ1-6; V: TRBV20-1; D: TRBD1; DNA: TGCAGTGCTAGTTTGGGGACAGACCAACGAGGAGGTAATTCACCCCTCCACTTT; CDR3: CSASLGTDQRGGNSPLHF
size: NA; J: TRBJ1-3; V: TRBV11-2; D: NA; DNA: TGTGCCAGCAGCATTAGAGGCGACACCATATATTTT; CDR3: CASSIRGDTIYF
size: NA; J: TRBJ1-2; V: TRBV24-1; D: TRBD1; DNA: TGTGCCACCAGTGATCCGGACAGGGCCTATGGCTACACCTTC; CDR3: CATSDPDRAYGYTF
size: once; J: TRBJ1-1; V: TRBV6-2/TRBV6-3; D: NA; DNA: TGTGCCAGCAGTTACAAACCCCTAAAGAACACTGAAGCTTTCTTT; CDR3: CASSYKPLKNTEAFF
size: NA; J: TRBJ2-1; V: TRBV4-1; D: TRBD1; DNA: TGCGCCAGCAGCTCACCGACCGGGACAGGGATTAATGAGCAGTTCTTC; CDR3: CASSSPTGTGINEQFF
size: NA; J: TRBJ1-5; V: TRBV7-2; D: NA; DNA: TGTGCCAGCAGCCTGGACAGATATAGCAATCAGCCCCAGCATTTT; CDR3: CASSLDRYSNQPQHF
size: NA; J: TRBJ1-1; V: TRBV19; D: NA; DNA: TGTGCCAGTAGCCGGGTTAACACTGAAGCTTTCTTT; CDR3: CASSRVNTEAFF
size: NA; J: TRBJ1-2; V: TRBV5-1; D: NA; DNA: TGCGCCAGCAGCTTGGAGGTAGAGGGCTATGGCTACACCTTC; CDR3: CASSLEVEGYGYTF
size: NA; J: TRBJ1-6; V: TRBV11-2; D: TRBD1; DNA: TGTGCCAGCAGCTTTCCCTCAGGGGGCAAGTTACCCCTCCACTTT; CDR3: CASSFPSGGKLPLHF
size: NA; J: TRBJ2-1; V: TRBV20-1; D: TRBD1; DNA: TGCAGTGCTAGTCGGACAGGCCGCTACAATGAGCAGTTCTTC; CDR3: CSASRTGRYNEQFF
size: NA; J: TRBJ2-3; V: TRBV5-6; D: TRBD2; DNA: TGTGCCAGCAGCTTGGAACAACTAGCGGGGGGCACAGATACGCAGTATTTT; CDR3: CASSLEQLAGGTDTQYF
size: NA; J: TRBJ2-4; V: TRBV14; D: NA; DNA: TGTGCCAGCAGCCAAGAAGTAGGCGGAGCCAAAAACATTCAGTACTTC; CDR3: CASSQEVGGAKNIQYF
size: NA; J: TRBJ1-2; V: TRBV6-5; D: NA; DNA: TGTGCCAGCAGTTTGGCAGGGGATGGGAACTATGGCTACACCTTC; CDR3: CASSLAGDGNYGYTF
size: NA; J: TRBJ1-4; V: TRBV27; D: NA; DNA: TGTGCCAGCTCCGGGTATAATGAAAAACTGTTTTTT; CDR3: CASSGYNEKLFF
size: NA; J: TRBJ1-1; V: TRBV7-9; D: TRBD1; DNA: TGTGCCAGCAGCCGAGTGCGGACAGGAGGGACTGAAGCTTTCTTT; CDR3: CASSRVRTGGTEAFF
size: few; J: TRBJ1-2; V: TRBV6-1; D: NA; DNA: TGTGCCAGCAGTGACAGGGACTCTAACTATGGCTACACCTTC; CDR3: CASSDRDSNYGYTF
size: NA; J: TRBJ1-2; V: TRBV5-4; D: TRBD1; DNA: TGTGCCAGCAGCTCAACAGGGGGCTATGGCTACACCTTC; CDR3: CASSSTGGYGYTF
size: NA; J: TRBJ2-5; V: TRBV3-1/TRBV3-2; D: NA; DNA: TGTGCCAGCAGCCCGTGGGGCAACCAAGAGACCCAGTACTTC; CDR3: CASSPWGNQETQYF
size: NA; J: TRBJ1-1; V: TRBV7-2; D: TRBD1; DNA: TGTGCCAGCAGCCCTCGTGCAAACCTCAGGGGGGCTGAAGCTTTCTTT; CDR3: CASSPRANLRGAEAFF
size: NA; J: TRBJ2-6; V: TRBV19; D: NA; DNA: TGTGCCAGTAGCTTCTCCTCTGGGGCCAACGTCCTGACTTTC; CDR3: CASSFSSGANVLTF